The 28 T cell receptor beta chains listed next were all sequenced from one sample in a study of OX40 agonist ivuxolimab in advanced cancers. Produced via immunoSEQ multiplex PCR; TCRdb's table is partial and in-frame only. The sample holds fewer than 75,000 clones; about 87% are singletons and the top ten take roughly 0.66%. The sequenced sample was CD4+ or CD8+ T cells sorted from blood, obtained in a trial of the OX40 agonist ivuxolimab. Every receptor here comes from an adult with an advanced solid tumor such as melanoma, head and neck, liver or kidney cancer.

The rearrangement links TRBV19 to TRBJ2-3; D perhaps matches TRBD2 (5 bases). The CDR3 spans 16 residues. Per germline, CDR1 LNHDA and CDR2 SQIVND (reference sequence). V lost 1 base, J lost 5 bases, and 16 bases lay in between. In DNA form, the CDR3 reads TGTGCCAGTAGTATAGGCCCCGACGGGGATGGAGATACGCAGTATTTT. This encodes CASSIGPDGDGDTQYF.

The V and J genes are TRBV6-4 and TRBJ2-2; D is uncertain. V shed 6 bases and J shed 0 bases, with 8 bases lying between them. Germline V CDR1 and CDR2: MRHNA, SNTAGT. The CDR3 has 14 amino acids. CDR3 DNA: TGTGCCAGCAGAGTAACCGCGAACACCGGGGAGCTGTTTTTT. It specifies CASRVTANTGELFF.

The CDR3, as DNA: TGTGCCAGCAGCTTAGTGCAGGCTAGCTCCTACGAGCAGTACTTC. It is translated as CASSLVQASSYEQYF. The rearrangement links TRBV5-6 to TRBJ2-7; no clear D. Germline CDR1 SGHDT, CDR2 YYEEEE. This CDR3 has 15 residues. Trimming cost V 2 bases and J 0 bases, with 12 bases left between them. Based on the CDR3 plus reference TRBV5-6 and TRBJ2-7, the full variable domain is DAGVTQSPTHLIKTRGQQVTLRCSPKSGHDTVSWYQQALGQGPQFIFQYYEEEERQRGNFPDRFSGHQFPNYSSELNVNALLLGDSALYLCASSLVQASSYEQYFGPGTRLTVT.

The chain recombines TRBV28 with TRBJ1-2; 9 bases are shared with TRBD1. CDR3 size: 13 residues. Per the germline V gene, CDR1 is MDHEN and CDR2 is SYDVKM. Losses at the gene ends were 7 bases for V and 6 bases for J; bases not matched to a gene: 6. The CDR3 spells CASTARQGDGYTF. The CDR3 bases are TGTGCCAGCACCGCTAGACAGGGGGATGGCTACACCTTC.

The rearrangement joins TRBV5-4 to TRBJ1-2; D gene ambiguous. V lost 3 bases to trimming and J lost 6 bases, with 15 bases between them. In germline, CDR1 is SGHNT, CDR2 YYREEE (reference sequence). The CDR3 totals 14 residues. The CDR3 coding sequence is TGTGCCAGCAGCTCCCAACAGCCAAGCGATGGCTACACCTTC. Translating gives CASSSQQPSDGYTF.

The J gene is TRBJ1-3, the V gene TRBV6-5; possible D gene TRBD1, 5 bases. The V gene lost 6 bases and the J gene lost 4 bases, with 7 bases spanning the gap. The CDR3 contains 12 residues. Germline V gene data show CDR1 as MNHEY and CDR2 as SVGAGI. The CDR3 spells CASRGPGNTIYF. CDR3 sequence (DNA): TGTGCCAGCAGGGGACCCGGAAACACCATATATTTT.

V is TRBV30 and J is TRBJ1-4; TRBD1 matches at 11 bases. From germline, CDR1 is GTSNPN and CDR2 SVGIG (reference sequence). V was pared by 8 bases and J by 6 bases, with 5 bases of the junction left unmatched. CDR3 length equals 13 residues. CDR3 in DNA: TGTGCCGGACAGGGGGCCCAGTATGAAAAACTGTTTTTT. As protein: CAGQGAQYEKLFF.

The CDR3 DNA sequence: TGCGCCAGCAGCTTGGCTTGGGCGGGGGGGCCAGATACGCAGTATTTT. Amino acid sequence: CASSLAWAGGPDTQYF. This chain joins TRBV5-1 and TRBJ2-3; 9 nucleotides line up with TRBD2. V gave up 0 bases and J gave up 4 bases; unmatched junction bases: 6. Germline CDR1 reads SGHRS; CDR2 reads YFSETQ. The CDR3 runs 16 residues.

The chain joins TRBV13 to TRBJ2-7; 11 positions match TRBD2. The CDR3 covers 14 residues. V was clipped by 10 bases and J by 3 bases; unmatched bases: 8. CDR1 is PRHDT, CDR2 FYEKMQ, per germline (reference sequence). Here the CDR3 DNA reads TGTGCCACCCCGACTAGCGGGGAAAACTACGAGCAGTACTTC. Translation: CATPTSGENYEQYF.

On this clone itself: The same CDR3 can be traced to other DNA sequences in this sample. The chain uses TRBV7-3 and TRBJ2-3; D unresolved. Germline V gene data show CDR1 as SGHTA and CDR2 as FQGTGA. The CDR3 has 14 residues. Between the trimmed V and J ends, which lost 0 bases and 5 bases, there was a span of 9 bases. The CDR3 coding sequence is TGTGCCAGCAGCTTAACTAGCTCGGGAGATACGCAGTATTTT. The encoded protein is CASSLTSSGDTQYF. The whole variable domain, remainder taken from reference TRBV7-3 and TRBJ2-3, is GAGVSQTPSNKVTEKGKYVELRCDPISGHTALYWYRQSLGQGPEFLIYFQGTGAADDSGLPNDRFFAVRPEGSVSTLKIQRTERGDSAVYLCASSLTSSGDTQYFGPGTRLTVL.

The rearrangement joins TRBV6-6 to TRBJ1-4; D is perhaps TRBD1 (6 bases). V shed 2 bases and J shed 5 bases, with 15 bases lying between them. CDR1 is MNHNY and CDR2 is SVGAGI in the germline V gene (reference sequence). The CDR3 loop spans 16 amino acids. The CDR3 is CASSYARGTRNEKLFF. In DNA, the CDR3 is TGTGCCAGCAGTTACGCCCGTGGGACAAGAAATGAAAAACTGTTTTTT.

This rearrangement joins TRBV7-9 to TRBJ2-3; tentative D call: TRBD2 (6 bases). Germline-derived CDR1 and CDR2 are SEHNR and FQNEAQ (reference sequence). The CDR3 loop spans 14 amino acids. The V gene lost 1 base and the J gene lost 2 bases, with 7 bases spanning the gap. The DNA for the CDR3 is TGTGCCAGCAGCTTAGGGAGGGACACAGATACGCAGTATTTT. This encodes CASSLGRDTDTQYF.

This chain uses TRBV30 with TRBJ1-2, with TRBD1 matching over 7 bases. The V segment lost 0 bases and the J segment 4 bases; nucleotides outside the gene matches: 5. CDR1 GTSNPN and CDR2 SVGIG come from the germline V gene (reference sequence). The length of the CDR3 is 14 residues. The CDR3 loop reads CAWSVPRGPYGYTF. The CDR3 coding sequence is TGTGCCTGGAGTGTACCTAGGGGGCCCTATGGCTACACCTTC.

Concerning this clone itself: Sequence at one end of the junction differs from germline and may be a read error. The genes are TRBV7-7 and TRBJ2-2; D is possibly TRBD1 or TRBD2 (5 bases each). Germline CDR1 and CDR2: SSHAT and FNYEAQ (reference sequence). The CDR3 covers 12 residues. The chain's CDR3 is CASSVDTGKLFF. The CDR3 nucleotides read TGTGCTAGCAGCGTGGACACCGGGAAGCTGTTTTTT.

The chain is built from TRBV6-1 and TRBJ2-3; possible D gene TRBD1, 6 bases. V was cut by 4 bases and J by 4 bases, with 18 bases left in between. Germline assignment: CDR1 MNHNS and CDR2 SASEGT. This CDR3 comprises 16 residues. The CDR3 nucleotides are TGTGCCAGCAGTGCTACCGGGACAATCCTTTCAGATACGCAGTATTTT. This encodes CASSATGTILSDTQYF.

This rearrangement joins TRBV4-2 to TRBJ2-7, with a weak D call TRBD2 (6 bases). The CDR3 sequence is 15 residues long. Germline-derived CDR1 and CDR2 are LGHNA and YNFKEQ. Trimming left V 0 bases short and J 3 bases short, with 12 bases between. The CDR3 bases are TGTGCCAGCAGCCAAGAAACAGGACTATTCTACGAGCAGTACTTC. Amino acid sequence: CASSQETGLFYEQYF.

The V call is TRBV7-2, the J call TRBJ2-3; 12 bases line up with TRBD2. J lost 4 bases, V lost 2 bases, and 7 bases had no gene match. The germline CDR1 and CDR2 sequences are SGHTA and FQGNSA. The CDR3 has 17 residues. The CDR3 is CASSLLASGRGPDTQYF. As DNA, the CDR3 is TGTGCCAGCAGCTTATTGGCTAGCGGGAGGGGCCCAGATACGCAGTATTTT.

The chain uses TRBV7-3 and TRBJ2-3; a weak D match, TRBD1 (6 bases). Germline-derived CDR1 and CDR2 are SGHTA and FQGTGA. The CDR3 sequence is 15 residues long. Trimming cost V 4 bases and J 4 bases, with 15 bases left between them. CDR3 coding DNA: TGTGCCAGCAGCTCAATGGCAGGGGCAGCAGATACGCAGTATTTT. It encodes CASSSMAGAADTQYF. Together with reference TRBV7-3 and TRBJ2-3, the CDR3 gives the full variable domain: GAGVSQTPSNKVTEKGKYVELRCDPISGHTALYWYRQSLGQGPEFLIYFQGTGAADDSGLPNDRFFAVRPEGSVSTLKIQRTERGDSAVYLCASSSMAGAADTQYFGPGTRLTVL.

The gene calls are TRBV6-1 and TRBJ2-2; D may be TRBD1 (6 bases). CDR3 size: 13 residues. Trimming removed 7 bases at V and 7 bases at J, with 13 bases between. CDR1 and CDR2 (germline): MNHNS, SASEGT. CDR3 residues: CASKWRQDGELFF. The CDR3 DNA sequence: TGTGCCAGCAAGTGGAGACAGGACGGGGAGCTGTTTTTT.

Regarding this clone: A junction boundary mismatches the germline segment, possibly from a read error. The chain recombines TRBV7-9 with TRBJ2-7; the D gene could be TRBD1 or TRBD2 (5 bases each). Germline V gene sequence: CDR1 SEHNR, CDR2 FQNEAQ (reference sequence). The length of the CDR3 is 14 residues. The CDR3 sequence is CASSLEWSGLALLF. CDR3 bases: TGTGCCAGCAGCTTAGAGTGGTCGGGGCTGGCCCTACTTTTC.

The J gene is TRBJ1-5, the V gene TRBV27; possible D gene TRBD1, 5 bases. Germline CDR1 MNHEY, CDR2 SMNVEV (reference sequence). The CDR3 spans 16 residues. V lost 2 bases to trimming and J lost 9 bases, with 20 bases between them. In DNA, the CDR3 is TGTGCCAGCAGTTTAAGGGCGGGGCAGGGCCTAAGGCCCCAGCATTTT. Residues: CASSLRAGQGLRPQHF.

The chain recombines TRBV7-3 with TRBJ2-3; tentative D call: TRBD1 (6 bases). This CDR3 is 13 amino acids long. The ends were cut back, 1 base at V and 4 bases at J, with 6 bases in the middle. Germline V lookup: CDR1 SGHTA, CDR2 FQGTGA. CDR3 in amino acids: CASSLRQADTQYF. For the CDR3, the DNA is TGTGCCAGCAGCTTAAGACAGGCAGATACGCAGTATTTT.

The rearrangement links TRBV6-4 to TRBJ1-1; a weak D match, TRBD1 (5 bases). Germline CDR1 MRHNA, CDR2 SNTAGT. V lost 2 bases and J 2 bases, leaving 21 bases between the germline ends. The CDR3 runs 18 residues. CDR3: CASSDPLQWTGVNTEAFF. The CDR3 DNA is TGTGCCAGCAGTGACCCTCTTCAGTGGACGGGGGTTAACACTGAAGCTTTCTTT.

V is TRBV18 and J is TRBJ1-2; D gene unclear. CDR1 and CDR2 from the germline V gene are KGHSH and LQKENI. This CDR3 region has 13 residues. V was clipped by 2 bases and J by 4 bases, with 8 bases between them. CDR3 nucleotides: TGTGCCAGCTCACCAAGGCAGCTCTATGGCTACACCTTC. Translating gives CASSPRQLYGYTF.

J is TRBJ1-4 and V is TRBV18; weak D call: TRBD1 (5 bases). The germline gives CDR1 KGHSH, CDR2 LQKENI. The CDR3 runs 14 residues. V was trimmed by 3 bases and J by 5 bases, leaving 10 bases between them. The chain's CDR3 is CASSPPGLNEKLFF. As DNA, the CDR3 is TGTGCCAGCTCACCTCCGGGACTGAATGAAAAACTGTTTTTT. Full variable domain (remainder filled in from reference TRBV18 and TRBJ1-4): NAGVMQNPRHLVRRRGQEARLRCSPMKGHSHVYWYRQLPEEGLKFMVYLQKENIIDESGMPKERFSAEFPKEGPSILRIQQVVRGDSAAYFCASSPPGLNEKLFFGSGTQLSVL.

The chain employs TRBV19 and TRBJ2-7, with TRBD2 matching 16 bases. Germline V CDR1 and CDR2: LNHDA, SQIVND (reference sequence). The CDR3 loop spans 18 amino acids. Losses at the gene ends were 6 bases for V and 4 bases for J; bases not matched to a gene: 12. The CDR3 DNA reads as TGTGCCAGTAGCTCGGTCCCGGGACTAGCGGGAGGGCCTTACGAGCAGTACTTC. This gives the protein CASSSVPGLAGGPYEQYF.

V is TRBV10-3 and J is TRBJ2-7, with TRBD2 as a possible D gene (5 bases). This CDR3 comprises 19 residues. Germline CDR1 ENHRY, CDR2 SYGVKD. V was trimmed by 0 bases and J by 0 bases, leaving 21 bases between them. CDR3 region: CAISESNSRTRRSSYEQYF. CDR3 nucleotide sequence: TGTGCCATCAGTGAGTCCAACTCACGGACTCGTCGTAGCTCCTACGAGCAGTACTTC.

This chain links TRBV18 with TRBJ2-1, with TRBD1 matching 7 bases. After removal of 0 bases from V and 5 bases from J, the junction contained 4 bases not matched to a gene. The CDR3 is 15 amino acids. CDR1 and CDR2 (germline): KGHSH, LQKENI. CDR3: CASSPPVTGDNEQFF. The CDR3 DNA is TGTGCCAGCTCACCACCGGTAACAGGGGACAATGAGCAGTTCTTC.